A selection of T cell receptor beta chains follows, all from one sample in a study of shared clonotypes between healthy human individuals. Only in-frame clones appear in the TCRdb table, and some are missing; sequencing was by immunoSEQ multiplex PCR. The sample yields about 2.1 million clones, around 93% seen once. Material: naive CD8+ T cells from PBMCs. These TCRs come from a young man in good health. Some clones in this sample may be carry-over from other donors' samples. CDR3s include the opening cysteine and the closing phenylalanine or tryptophan. D genes are given only for firm matches.

j_call: TRBJ2-3; v_call: TRBV11-2; d_call: -; cdr3_nt: TGTGCCAGCAGCTTGGACCCCAGAGCTACGCAGTATTTT; cdr3_aa: CASSLDPRATQYF
j_call: TRBJ1-6; v_call: TRBV6-6; d_call: TRBD1; cdr3_nt: TGTGCCAGCAGTTCAACCAGGACAGGGCATTATGGGCTCCACTTT; cdr3_aa: CASSSTRTGHYGLHF
j_call: TRBJ2-5; v_call: TRBV5-5; d_call: -; cdr3_nt: TGTGCCAGCAGTCCATCCATGAGGGGGAGTAAGGAGACCCAGTACTTC; cdr3_aa: CASSPSMRGSKETQYF
j_call: TRBJ1-5; v_call: TRBV6-7; d_call: -; cdr3_nt: TGTGCCAGCAGTGCCGGGGGCGGGGGACTCAACAATCAGCCCCAGCATTTT; cdr3_aa: CASSAGGGGLNNQPQHF
j_call: TRBJ2-3; v_call: TRBV11-2; d_call: -; cdr3_nt: TGTGCCAGCAGCTTAGGGGGAGGGGGTACTAGCACAGATACGCAGTATTTT; cdr3_aa: CASSLGGGGTSTDTQYF
j_call: TRBJ1-1; v_call: TRBV6-1; d_call: -; cdr3_nt: TGTGCCAGCAGTGTCGGGGAAGCTTTCTTT; cdr3_aa: CASSVGEAFF
j_call: TRBJ2-7; v_call: TRBV7-6; d_call: TRBD2; cdr3_nt: TGTGCCAGCAGTGGACTAGCGCGCGAGCAGTACTTC; cdr3_aa: CASSGLAREQYF
j_call: TRBJ2-5; v_call: TRBV7-6; d_call: -; cdr3_nt: -; cdr3_aa: CASSFGPGSQETQYF
j_call: TRBJ1-5; v_call: TRBV6-4; d_call: -; cdr3_nt: TGTGCCAGCCCACGGGGTTCCCTTAGCAATCAGCCCCAGCATTTT; cdr3_aa: CASPRGSLSNQPQHF
j_call: TRBJ2-1; v_call: TRBV6-1; d_call: -; cdr3_nt: TGTGCCAGCAGTGGGAGCGGGAATGAGCAGTTCTTC; cdr3_aa: CASSGSGNEQFF
j_call: TRBJ1-4; v_call: TRBV6-5; d_call: -; cdr3_nt: TGTGCCAGCAGTTACCCCCTTCAGGAAAAACTGTTTTTT; cdr3_aa: CASSYPLQEKLFF
j_call: TRBJ2-3; v_call: TRBV28; d_call: -; cdr3_nt: TGTGCCAGCAGTTTACTGGGGGAGGGCACAGATACGCAGTATTTT; cdr3_aa: CASSLLGEGTDTQYF
j_call: TRBJ2-1; v_call: TRBV11-2; d_call: TRBD1; cdr3_nt: TGTGCCAGCGTGAGACAGGGGCAAATTTGGGAGCAGTTCTTC; cdr3_aa: CASVRQGQIWEQFF
j_call: TRBJ1-2; v_call: TRBV4-1; d_call: -; cdr3_nt: TGCGCCAGCAGCCGCGTGGCAGGGGACGGCCTCTATGGCTACACCTTC; cdr3_aa: CASSRVAGDGLYGYTF
j_call: TRBJ2-7; v_call: TRBV4-1; d_call: -; cdr3_nt: TGCGCCAGCAGCCCCACCTCGACTCTCTCCTACGAGCAGTACTTC; cdr3_aa: CASSPTSTLSYEQYF
j_call: TRBJ2-1; v_call: TRBV19; d_call: TRBD2; cdr3_nt: TGTGCCAGTAGTATCGCCCCGGGACTAGCGGGAGGGCCGATGTCCTACAATGAGCAGTTCTTC; cdr3_aa: CASSIAPGLAGGPMSYNEQFF
j_call: TRBJ2-1; v_call: TRBV11-2; d_call: -; cdr3_nt: TGTGCCAGCAGCTTAGGAGGGACCAACAATGAGCAGTTCTTC; cdr3_aa: CASSLGGTNNEQFF
j_call: TRBJ2-1; v_call: TRBV12-2; d_call: -; cdr3_nt: TGTGCAAGTCGCTTAATGCTAGCGCCCTACAATGAGCAGTTCTTC; cdr3_aa: CASRLMLAPYNEQFF
j_call: TRBJ2-7; v_call: TRBV9; d_call: -; cdr3_nt: TGTGCCAGCAGCGTAGGGGATGATTTCTCCTACGAGCAGTACTTC; cdr3_aa: CASSVGDDFSYEQYF
j_call: TRBJ2-1; v_call: TRBV7-8; d_call: -; cdr3_nt: TGTGCCAGCAGCTTATCACAGGGCACCTACAATGAGCAGTTCTTC; cdr3_aa: CASSLSQGTYNEQFF
j_call: TRBJ1-2; v_call: TRBV5-1; d_call: TRBD1; cdr3_nt: TGCGCCAGCAGCCCCCGGGACAGATATAGGGGCTACACCTTC; cdr3_aa: CASSPRDRYRGYTF
j_call: TRBJ2-7; v_call: TRBV4-1; d_call: -; cdr3_nt: TGCGCCAGCAGCCAAGATTGGGGAACCTACGAGCAGTACTTC; cdr3_aa: CASSQDWGTYEQYF
j_call: TRBJ2-2; v_call: TRBV7-9; d_call: TRBD2; cdr3_nt: TGTGCCAGCAGCTTAGAGGTTAGCGGGAGAACGAACACCGGGGAGCTGTTTTTT; cdr3_aa: CASSLEVSGRTNTGELFF
j_call: TRBJ2-2; v_call: TRBV13; d_call: TRBD2; cdr3_nt: TGTGCCAGCAGGCCCGGGGGAGCGGGAGCCCACGGGGAGCTGTTTTTT; cdr3_aa: CASRPGGAGAHGELFF
j_call: TRBJ1-4; v_call: TRBV4-3; d_call: -; cdr3_nt: TGCGCCAGCAGCCAAGATGACCGGACGGGTGAAAAACTGTTTTTT; cdr3_aa: CASSQDDRTGEKLFF